This T cell receptor beta chain comes out of a study of CD8+ T cells in alopecia areata. This clone was seen a handful of times. Its antigen is not identified. Whole-study findings and limits: Researchers say the link of baseline CD8+ expansion to response remains uncertain, with one nonresponder.

Germline loops: CDR1 SGHVS, CDR2 FQNEAQ. V gave up 0 bases and J gave up 4 bases; unmatched junction bases: 6. This CDR3 is built from 16 residues. Treatment in this sample: oral pan-JAK inhibitor, 5-10 mg twice daily. Following RNA extraction, reverse transcription yielded cDNA that acted as the sequencing template. Using immunoSEQ multiplex PCR, the repertoire was profiled, and TCRdb retains in-frame clones only, with some absent. This sample carries about 180,000 clones, 40% to 65% of them seen once, and the ten largest clones take around a tenth. The sequencing here drew on CD8+ T cells sorted from blood, taken at week 52, from a patient treated with tofacitinib. V usage is TRBV7-8 and J usage is TRBJ1-2; 9 bases map to TRBD1. This clonotype was obtained from a human donor with alopecia areata. In nucleotides, the CDR3 is TGTGCCAGCAGCTTAGCCGGACAGGGGACTACCTATGGCTACACCTTC. Its protein product is CASSLAGQGTTYGYTF.